The clone carrying this T cell receptor beta chain was seen just once. Its antigen is not known. Unmatched junction bases numbered 6, after V lost 8 bases and J lost 6 bases. The CDR3 runs 12 residues. Germline V gives CDR1 SEHNR, CDR2 FQNEAQ (reference sequence). This entry comes from a study of blood T cells in healthy people across ages. It was approximately 10 milliliters of peripheral blood that were drawn from each donor. In each sample, at least 6.5 million PBMCs were isolated. Next came a second PCR, run for about 7 to 11 cycles, which used a sample-barcoded 5' primer along with a J-beta primer mix. MiXCR was run by TCRdb on the 5' RACE reads, yielding one entry per CDR3 protein. The repertoire has 1.2 million to 1.5 million distinct CDR3 sequences, 55% to 75% of them found once; the top ten carry 6.7%. Whole-study findings and limits: The CMV status of each donor remained undetermined, and this could have confounded shifts in expanded clonotypes.

This chain joins TRBV7-9 and TRBJ1-2; 7 positions match TRBD1. The sequenced material came from blood. The clonotype was recovered from a man aged 18 to 35 in good health. Here the CDR3 DNA reads TGTGCCAGCGCAGGGGGAGATAATGGCTACACCTTC. This encodes CASAGGDNGYTF. The full variable domain, in which reference TRBV7-9 and TRBJ1-2 provide the parts outside the CDR3, is DTGVSQNPRHKITKRGQNVTFRCDPISEHNRLYWYRQTLGQGPEFLTYFQNEAQLEKSRLLSDRFSAERPKGSFSTLEIQRTEQGDSAMYLCASAGGDNGYTFGSGTRLTVV.